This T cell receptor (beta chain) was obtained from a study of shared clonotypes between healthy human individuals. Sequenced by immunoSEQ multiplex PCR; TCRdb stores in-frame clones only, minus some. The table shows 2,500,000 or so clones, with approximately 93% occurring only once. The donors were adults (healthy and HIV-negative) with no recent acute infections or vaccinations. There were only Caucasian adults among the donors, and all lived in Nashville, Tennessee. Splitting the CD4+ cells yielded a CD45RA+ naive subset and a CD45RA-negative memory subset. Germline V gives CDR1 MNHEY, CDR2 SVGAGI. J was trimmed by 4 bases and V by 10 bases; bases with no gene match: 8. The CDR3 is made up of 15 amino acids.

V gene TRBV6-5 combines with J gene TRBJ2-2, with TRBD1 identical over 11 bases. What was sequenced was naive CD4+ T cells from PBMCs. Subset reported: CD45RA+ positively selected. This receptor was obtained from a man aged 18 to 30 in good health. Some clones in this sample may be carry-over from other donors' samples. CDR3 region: CATTWTGGLTGELFF. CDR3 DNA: TGTGCCACAACTTGGACAGGGGGCCTCACCGGGGAGCTGTTTTTT.